The next 13 T cell receptor beta chains were all read from a single sample in a study of T cell repertoires in ileal Crohn's disease. Method: immunoSEQ multiplex PCR; TCRdb's copy keeps in-frame clones and lacks some. The repertoire holds several thousand clones, with around 80% as singletons. Specimen: ileal tissue. The receptors were sampled from an adult with Crohn's disease.

There are a few counts of this clone. This chain joins TRBV7-2 and TRBJ1-4; D is possibly TRBD1 (5 bases). V lost 5 bases and J 0 bases, leaving 13 bases between the germline ends. Looked up from germline, CDR1 is SGHTA and CDR2 is FQGNSA. The CDR3 length is 16 residues. This CDR3 is CASSLLGGSTNEKLFF. The CDR3 nucleotides read TGTGCCAGCAGCCTTCTGGGGGGATCAACTAATGAAAAACTGTTTTTT.

V gene TRBV28 combines with J gene TRBJ1-2, with 9 bases identical to TRBD1. CDR1 is MDHEN and CDR2 is SYDVKM in the germline V gene. Unmatched junction bases numbered 3, after V lost 2 bases and J lost 8 bases. This CDR3 has 13 amino acids. CDR3 in DNA: TGTGCCAGCAGTTTAGGACAGGGGTGGGGCTACACCTTC. Amino acids: CASSLGQGWGYTF.

The V and J genes are TRBV4-1 and TRBJ2-7, with D unresolved. The germline V gene encodes CDR1 MGHRA and CDR2 YSYEKL. CDR3 length equals 12 residues. V was pared by 6 bases and J by 3 bases, with 9 bases between. The CDR3, as DNA: TGCGCCAGCAGGGCGGATGACTACGAGCAGTACTTC. Protein: CASRADDYEQYF.

In its sample, this clone was seen a few times. The chain is built from TRBV10-1 and TRBJ2-3, with TRBD1 matching over 7 bases. CDR3 size: 16 residues. Germline CDR1 is WNHNN and CDR2 is SYGVQD (reference sequence). V gave up 5 bases and J gave up 4 bases; unmatched junction bases: 12. The CDR3, as DNA: TGCGCCAGCAGTACTAACAGGGGAGAATTCCCAGATACGCAGTATTTT. Its protein product is CASSTNRGEFPDTQYF.

The chain has TRBV7-9 and TRBJ2-1; possible D gene TRBD2, 6 bases. This CDR3 has 18 residues. V was clipped by 5 bases and J by 0 bases, with 20 bases between them. CDR1 and CDR2 (germline): SEHNR, FQNEAQ (reference sequence). CDR3 protein: CASSHNTYGRRSYNEQFF. The CDR3 DNA sequence: TGTGCCAGCAGCCACAATACCTACGGGAGACGCTCCTACAATGAGCAGTTCTTC.

V usage is TRBV9 and J usage is TRBJ2-3; perhaps TRBD2 as D (6 bases). This CDR3 contains 14 residues. V shed 4 bases and J shed 2 bases, with 11 bases lying between them. Germline V gene lookup returns CDR1 SGDLS and CDR2 YYNGEE. As DNA, the CDR3 is TGTGCCAGCAGCCCCGGAGGGCCCACAGATACGCAGTATTTT. Protein product: CASSPGGPTDTQYF.

In the case of this clone: The germline gene is not matched at one end of the junction; a read error may be the cause. Additional DNA sequences in this sample encode the identical CDR3. V and J are TRBV7-2 and TRBJ1-1; TRBD1 might be the D (5 bases). CDR1 and CDR2 (germline): SGHTA, FQGNSA. CDR3 size: 14 residues. CDR3 coding DNA: TGTGCCAGCAGCTTACCCCAGGGAGGCACTGAAGCCTTCTTT. Translated, it gives CASSLPQGGTEAFF.

The chain uses TRBV14 and TRBJ2-7; D perhaps matches TRBD1 (5 bases). Germline assignment: CDR1 SGHDN and CDR2 FVKESK. Trimming removed 6 bases from V and 4 bases from J, with 13 bases in between. CDR3 length: 13 amino acids. Here the CDR3 DNA reads TGTGCCAGCAGGATGGAAAACAGGTACGAGCAGTACTTC. It specifies CASRMENRYEQYF. The full variable domain, with the rest looked up from reference TRBV14 and TRBJ2-7, is EAGVTQFPSHSVIEKGQTVTLRCDPISGHDNLYWYRRVMGKEIKFLLHFVKESKQDESGMPNNRFLAERTGGTYSTLKVQPAELEDSGVYFCASRMENRYEQYFGPGTRLTVT.

The chain combines TRBV5-4 with TRBJ1-1; D may be TRBD1 (5 bases). Germline CDR1 and CDR2: SGHNT and YYREEE (reference sequence). This CDR3 is 15 amino acids long. V shed 4 bases and J shed 4 bases, with 17 bases lying between them. The CDR3 DNA is TGTGCCAGCAGCAGAACGGCTGACGGGGGCACTGAAGCTTTCTTT. Its protein is CASSRTADGGTEAFF.

The chain uses TRBV29-1 and TRBJ1-2; 9 nucleotides agree with TRBD1. This CDR3 is 14 amino acids long. The germline V gene encodes CDR1 SQVTM and CDR2 ANQGSEA. Trimming at V came to 6 bases and at J to 2 bases, leaving 7 bases not matched to a gene. CDR3 in DNA: TGCAGCGTGGGGACAGGGATTGGAAACTATGGCTACACCTTC. This codes for CSVGTGIGNYGYTF.

The J gene is TRBJ2-7, the V gene TRBV19; TRBD1 matches at 11 bases. Germline V gives CDR1 LNHDA, CDR2 SQIVND (reference sequence). Trimming at V came to 3 bases and at J to 3 bases, leaving 10 bases not matched to a gene. This CDR3 has 17 amino acids. CDR3 in amino acids: CASSMSGTGGTFYEQYF. CDR3 nucleotide sequence: TGTGCCAGTAGTATGTCCGGGACAGGGGGAACTTTCTACGAGCAGTACTTC.

J is TRBJ2-1 and V is TRBV19, with TRBD2 identical over 7 bases. The V gene end was trimmed by 5 bases and the J gene end by 0 bases; junction bases not matched to a gene: 4. Germline V CDR1 and CDR2: LNHDA, SQIVND (reference sequence). The CDR3 is 15 residues long. In DNA form, the CDR3 reads TGTGCCAGTAGTCCGCGGGGGAACTCCTACAATGAGCAGTTCTTC. It translates to CASSPRGNSYNEQFF.

The genes are TRBV28 and TRBJ1-5; 7 bases match TRBD1. This CDR3 region has 14 residues. V lost 6 bases to trimming and J lost 5 bases; unmatched junction nucleotides: 7. Germline-derived CDR1 and CDR2 are MDHEN and SYDVKM. CDR3 residues: CASSLGGRDQPQHF. The CDR3 DNA reads TGTGCCAGCAGCCTAGGGGGCCGCGATCAGCCCCAGCATTTT. The whole variable domain, remainder taken from reference TRBV28 and TRBJ1-5, is DVKVTQSSRYLVKRTGEKVFLECVQDMDHENMFWYRQDPGLGLRLIYFSYDVKMKEKGDIPEGYSVSREKKERFSLILESASTNQTSMYLCASSLGGRDQPQHFGDGTRLSIL.